The clone carrying this T cell receptor beta chain was detected a few times. This entry comes from a study of blood T cell repertoires in COVID-19. This table comes from immunoSEQ multiplex PCR, and its TCRdb copy is limited to in-frame clones, with some not included. Of around 380,000 clones detected, over 65% appear once; the ten largest clones hold approximately 1%. Per the germline V gene, CDR1 is LGHNA and CDR2 is YNFKEQ. Trimming cost V 1 base and J 1 base, with 11 bases left between them. The CDR3 is 16 residues long. V is TRBV4-2 and J is TRBJ1-5, with no clear D. Sequencing was carried out using peripheral blood. The clonotype comes from a human donor with acute or convalescent COVID-19. The donor label of this sample is uncertain. The CDR3 nucleotides read TGTGCCAGCAGCCAAGGAGTTGCGGGGAGCAATCAGCCCCAGCATTTT. This gives the protein CASSQGVAGSNQPQHF.